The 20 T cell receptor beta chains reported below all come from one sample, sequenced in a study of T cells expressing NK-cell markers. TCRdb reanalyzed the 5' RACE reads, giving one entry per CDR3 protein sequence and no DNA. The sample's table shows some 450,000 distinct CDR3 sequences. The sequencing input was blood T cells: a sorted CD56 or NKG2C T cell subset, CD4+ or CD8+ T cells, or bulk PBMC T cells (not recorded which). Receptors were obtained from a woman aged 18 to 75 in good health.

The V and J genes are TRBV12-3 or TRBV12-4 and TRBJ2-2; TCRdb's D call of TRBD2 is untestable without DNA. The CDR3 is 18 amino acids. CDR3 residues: CASSLGLAGVGGAGELFF.

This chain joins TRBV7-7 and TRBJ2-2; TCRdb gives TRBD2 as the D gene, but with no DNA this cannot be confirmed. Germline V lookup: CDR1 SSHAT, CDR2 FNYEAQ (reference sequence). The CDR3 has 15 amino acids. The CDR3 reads CASGVLSGNTGELFF.

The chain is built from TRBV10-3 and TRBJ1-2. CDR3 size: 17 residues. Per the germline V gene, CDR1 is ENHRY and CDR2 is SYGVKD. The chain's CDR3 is CAISETEGDRVLGGYTF.

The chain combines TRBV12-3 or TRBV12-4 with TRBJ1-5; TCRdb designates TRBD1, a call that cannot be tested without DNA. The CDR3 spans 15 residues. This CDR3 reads CASTWDRAIAQPQHF.

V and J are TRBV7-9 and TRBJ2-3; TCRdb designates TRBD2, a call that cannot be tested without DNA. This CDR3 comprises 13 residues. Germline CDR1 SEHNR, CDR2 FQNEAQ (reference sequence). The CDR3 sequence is CASSHPGLAMEYF.

CDR3: CASSLVIAGAGELFF. This chain joins TRBV7-2 and TRBJ2-2; TCRdb indicates TRBD2, and absent DNA this call remains unverified. Germline loops: CDR1 SGHTA, CDR2 FQGNSA. The CDR3 loop spans 15 amino acids. The whole variable domain, filled in from reference TRBV7-2 and TRBJ2-2, reads GAGVSQSPSNKVTEKGKDVELRCDPISGHTALYWYRQSLGQGLEFLIYFQGNSAPDKSGLPSDRFSAERTGGSVSTLTIQRTQQEDSAVYLCASSLVIAGAGELFFGEGSRLTVL.

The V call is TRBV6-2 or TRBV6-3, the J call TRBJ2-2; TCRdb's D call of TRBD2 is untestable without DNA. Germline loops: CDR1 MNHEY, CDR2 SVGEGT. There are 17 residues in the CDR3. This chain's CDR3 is CASRMTSGGPNTGELFF.

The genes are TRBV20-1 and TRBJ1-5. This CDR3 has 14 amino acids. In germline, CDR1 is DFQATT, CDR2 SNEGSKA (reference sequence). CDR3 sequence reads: CSGTRGGSDQPQHF.

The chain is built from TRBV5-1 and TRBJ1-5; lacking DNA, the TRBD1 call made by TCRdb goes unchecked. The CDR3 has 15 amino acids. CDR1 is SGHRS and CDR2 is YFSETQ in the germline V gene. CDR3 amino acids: CASSLETGGNQPQHF.

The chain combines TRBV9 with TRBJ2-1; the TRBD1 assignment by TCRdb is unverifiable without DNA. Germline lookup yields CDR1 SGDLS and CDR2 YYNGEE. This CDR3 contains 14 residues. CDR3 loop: CASSVAAGIDEQFF. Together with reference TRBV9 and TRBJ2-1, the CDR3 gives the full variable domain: DSGVTQTPKHLITATGQRVTLRCSPRSGDLSVYWYQQSLDQGLQFLIQYYNGEERAKGNILERFSAQQFPDLHSELNLSSLELGDSALYFCASSVAAGIDEQFFGPGTRLTVL.

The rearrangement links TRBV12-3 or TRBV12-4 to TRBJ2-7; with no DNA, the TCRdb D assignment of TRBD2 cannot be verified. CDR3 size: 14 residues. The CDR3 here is CASRSGTGYLEQYF.

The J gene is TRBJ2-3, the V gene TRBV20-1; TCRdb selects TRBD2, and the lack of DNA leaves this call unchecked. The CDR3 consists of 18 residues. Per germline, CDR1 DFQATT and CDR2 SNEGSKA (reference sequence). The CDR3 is CSASGPSKREALLGTQYF.

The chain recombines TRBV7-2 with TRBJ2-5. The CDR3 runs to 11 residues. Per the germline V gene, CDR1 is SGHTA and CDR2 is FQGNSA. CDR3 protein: CASSSQETQYF.

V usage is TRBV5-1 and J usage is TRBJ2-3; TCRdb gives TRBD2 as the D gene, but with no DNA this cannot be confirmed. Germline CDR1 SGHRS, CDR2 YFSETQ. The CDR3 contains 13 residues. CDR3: CASSLEAPDTQYF.

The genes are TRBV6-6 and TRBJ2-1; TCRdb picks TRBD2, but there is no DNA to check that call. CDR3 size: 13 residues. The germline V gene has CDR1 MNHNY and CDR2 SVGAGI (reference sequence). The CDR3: CASSYQRYNEQFF.

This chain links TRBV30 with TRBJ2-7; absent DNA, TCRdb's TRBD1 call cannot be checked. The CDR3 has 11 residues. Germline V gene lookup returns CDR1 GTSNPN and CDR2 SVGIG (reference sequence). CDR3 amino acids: CASGNDYEQYF.

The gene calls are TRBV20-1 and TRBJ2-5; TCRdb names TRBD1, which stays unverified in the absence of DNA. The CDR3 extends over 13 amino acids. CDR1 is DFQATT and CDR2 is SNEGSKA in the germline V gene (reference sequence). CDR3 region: CSATGGYQETQYF.

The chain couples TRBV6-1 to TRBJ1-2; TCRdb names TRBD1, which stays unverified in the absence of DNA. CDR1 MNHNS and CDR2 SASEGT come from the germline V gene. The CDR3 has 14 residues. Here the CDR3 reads CASSGTGGNYGYTF.

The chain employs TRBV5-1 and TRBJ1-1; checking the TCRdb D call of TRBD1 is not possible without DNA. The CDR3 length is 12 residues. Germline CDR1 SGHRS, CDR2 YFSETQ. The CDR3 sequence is CASSGVGGEAFF.

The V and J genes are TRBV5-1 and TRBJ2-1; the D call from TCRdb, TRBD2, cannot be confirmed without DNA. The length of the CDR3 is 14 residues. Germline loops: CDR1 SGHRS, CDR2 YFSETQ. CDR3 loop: CASRSFGEANEQFF.